This T cell receptor (beta chain) stems from a study of Graves' ophthalmopathy and Graves' hyperthyroidism. RNA transcripts provided the template for amplifying TCR beta CDR3 regions. Amplification began with first-round RT-PCR using HTBI primers, then second-round multiplex PCR was performed. TCRdb recomputed calls from the multiplex PCR reads with MiXCR, one row per CDR3 protein. The sample lists 260,000 or so distinct CDR3 sequences; around 45% were seen once. The CDR3 consists of 14 residues. Trimming at V came to 0 bases and at J to 2 bases, leaving 1 base not matched to a gene. Germline V gene sequence: CDR1 DFQATT, CDR2 SNEGSKA (reference sequence).

The source of this sequence is an adult man with Graves' ophthalmopathy. V usage is TRBV20-1 and J usage is TRBJ2-7; TRBD1 agrees at 10 bases. The sequenced sample was peripheral blood. The CDR3 DNA follows: TGCAGTGCTAGAGAGGGGACAGGGGCCTACGAGCAGTACTTC. This gives the protein CSAREGTGAYEQYF.